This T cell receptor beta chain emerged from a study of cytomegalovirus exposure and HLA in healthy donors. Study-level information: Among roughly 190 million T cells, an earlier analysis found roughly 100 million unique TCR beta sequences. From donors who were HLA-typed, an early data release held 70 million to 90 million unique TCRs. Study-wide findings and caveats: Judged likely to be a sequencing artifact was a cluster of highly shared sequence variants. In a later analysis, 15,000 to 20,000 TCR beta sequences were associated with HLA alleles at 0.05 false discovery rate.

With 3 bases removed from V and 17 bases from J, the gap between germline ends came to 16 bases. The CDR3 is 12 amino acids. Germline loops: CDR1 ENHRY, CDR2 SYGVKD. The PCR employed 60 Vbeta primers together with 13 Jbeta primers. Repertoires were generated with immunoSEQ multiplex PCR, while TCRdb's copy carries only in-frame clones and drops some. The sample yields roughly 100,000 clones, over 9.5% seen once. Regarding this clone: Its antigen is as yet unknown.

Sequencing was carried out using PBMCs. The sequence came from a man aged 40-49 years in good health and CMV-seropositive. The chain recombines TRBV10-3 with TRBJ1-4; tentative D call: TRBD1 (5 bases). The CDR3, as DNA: TGTGCCATCAGTGACCCGGGACTTAACTGTTTTTTT. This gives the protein CAISDPGLNCFF.